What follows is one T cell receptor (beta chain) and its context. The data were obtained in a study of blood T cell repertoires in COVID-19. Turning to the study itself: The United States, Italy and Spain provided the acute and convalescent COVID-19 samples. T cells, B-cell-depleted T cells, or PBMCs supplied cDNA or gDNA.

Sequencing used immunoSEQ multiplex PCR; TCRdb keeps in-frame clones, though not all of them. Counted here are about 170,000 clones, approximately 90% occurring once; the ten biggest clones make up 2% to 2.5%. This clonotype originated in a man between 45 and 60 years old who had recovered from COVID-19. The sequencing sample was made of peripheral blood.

The CDR3 DNA sequence: TGTGCCAGCAGCCACGACAGGGCCGGGGCCAACGTCCTGACTTTC. It is translated as CASSHDRAGANVLTF. This chain uses TRBV6-5 with TRBJ2-6; TRBD1 agrees at 7 bases. Germline loops: CDR1 MNHEY, CDR2 SVGAGI. The CDR3 has 15 amino acids. V shed 6 bases, J shed 4 bases, and the junction held 6 bases outside the gene matches.